What follows describes a single TCR beta chain. Its target is unknown. This sample stems from a study of T cell repertoires in cytomegalovirus infection. The CDR3 has 13 amino acids. Per the germline V gene, CDR1 is MNHEY and CDR2 is SVGEGT. With 4 bases removed from V and 7 bases from J, the gap between germline ends came to 11 bases. Study-wide points: Identification of carriers of CMV plus the relevant HLA was achieved through cumulative public TCR beta family frequency. Ex vivo, HLA-C-restricted CMV-specific TCR beta clonotypes prevailed over the rest of the response.

TCRdb re-analysed the reads in MiXCR, keeping a single row per CDR3 protein. In the table there are some 300,000 distinct CDR3 sequences, about 13% of which are singletons. V is TRBV6-2 or TRBV6-3 and J is TRBJ1-5, with D unclear. The receptor was isolated from a human donor in good health (CMV status not recorded). Some clones in this sample may be carry-over from other donors' samples. Sequenced input: PBMCs. The CDR3 DNA is TGTGCCAGCAGTTTTCGGACGCAACAGCCCCAGCATTTT. Encoded protein: CASSFRTQQPQHF.